This is a list of T cell receptor beta chains from one sample in a study of T-cell memory formation after mild COVID-19. Via MiXCR, TCRdb re-called the 5' RACE reads, giving one row per CDR3 protein. The data hold roughly 15,000 distinct CDR3 sequences, with over 20% observed a single time. Sample: PBMCs or a T cell subset sorted from them (not recorded which). The receptors stem from a man aged 18 to 29 who had mild COVID-19 (a few samples of this study predate the infection). Cell type and time point are not known. Both conserved end residues are part of each CDR3. A D gene is named only where the DNA matches it firmly. Where a row states a size, it is once, few, many or the class of an expanded clone; other rows omit it.

j_call v_call d_call cdr3_length clone_size cdr3_nt cdr3_aa
TRBJ2-7 TRBV23-1 - 13 - TGCGCCAGCGGCAGGGGTCCCACCTACGAGCAGTACTTC CASGRGPTYEQYF
TRBJ2-7 TRBV19 TRBD1 14 - TGTGCCAGTAGTAGTGACAGGGGAAAAATCGAGCAGTACTTC CASSSDRGKIEQYF
TRBJ2-1 TRBV4-3 TRBD2 15 - TGCGCCAGCAGCCAAGGGAGCGGGGGGGCCAGGGAGCAGTTCTTC CASSQGSGGAREQFF
TRBJ1-1 TRBV28 TRBD1 14 many TGTGCCAGCACCTCGACAGGGGTGCCCACTGAAGCTTTCTTT CASTSTGVPTEAFF
TRBJ2-1 TRBV9 TRBD2 18 many TGTGCCAGCAGCGGCCGGGACTACGAGACGGAAGAATGGAATGAGCAGTTCTTC CASSGRDYETEEWNEQFF
TRBJ2-6 TRBV7-2 TRBD1 17 many TGTGCCAGCAGCCGACGAGGGACAGGAGATCGTCGTAACGTCCTGACTTTC CASSRRGTGDRRNVLTF
TRBJ1-5 TRBV7-9 - 12 - TGTGCCAGCAGCTTTACAGGGCAGCCCCAGCATTTT CASSFTGQPQHF
TRBJ2-4 TRBV4-1 - 13 many TGCGCCAGCGCCCAGAATCCAGAAAACATTCAGTACTTC CASAQNPENIQYF
TRBJ1-5 TRBV4-1 - 15 medium-sized TGCGCCAGCAGCCAAGATTCCGGGGGCAGTCAGCCCCAGCATTTT CASSQDSGGSQPQHF
TRBJ1-2 TRBV6-2/TRBV6-3 TRBD1 14 many TGTGCCAGCACCAACTACGCGGACAGGGGTGACTACACCTTC CASTNYADRGDYTF
TRBJ1-1 TRBV28 - 16 - TGTGCCAGCAGTTTATGCCCGATAGACGGGAACACTGAAGCTTTCTTT CASSLCPIDGNTEAFF
TRBJ1-2 TRBV4-3 TRBD1 16 many TGCGCCAGCAGCCAAGATCTTTGGACAGGGCCTTATGGCTACACCTTC CASSQDLWTGPYGYTF
TRBJ1-1 TRBV4-1 - 14 - TGCGCCAGCAGCCAAGGAGACTCGAACACTGAAGCTTTCTTT CASSQGDSNTEAFF
TRBJ1-2 TRBV9 - 15 once TGTGCCAGCAGCGTAGGGGTCGGCTCTAACTATGGCTACACCTTC CASSVGVGSNYGYTF
TRBJ2-1 TRBV12-3/TRBV12-4 - 14 many TGTGCCAGCAGTTTAAACAGGGCCTACAATGAGCAGTTCTTC CASSLNRAYNEQFF
TRBJ2-5 TRBV4-2 TRBD1 16 many TGTGCCAGCAGCCAAGGAGGGACAGGCGCGGGGGAGACCCAGTACTTC CASSQGGTGAGETQYF
TRBJ2-5 TRBV7-9 - 14 many TGTGCCAGCAGCTTAGTTCGAAAACCGGAGACCCAGTACTTC CASSLVRKPETQYF
TRBJ2-1 TRBV11-3 TRBD1 15 - TGTGCCAGCAGCAGGGACAGTAGCTCCTACAATGAGCAGTTCTTC CASSRDSSSYNEQFF
TRBJ2-2 TRBV7-3 TRBD1 16 - TGTGCCAGCAGCCCAACAGGGGATTTGTCGCCCGGGGAGCTGTTTTTT CASSPTGDLSPGELFF
TRBJ1-1 TRBV11-1 - 14 - TGTGCCAGCAGCTTTGCAGACCCGAACACTGAAGCTTTCTTT CASSFADPNTEAFF
TRBJ2-7 TRBV11-2 TRBD1 13 few TGTGCCAGCAGCTCCGGACAGGGCTACGAGCAGTACTTC CASSSGQGYEQYF
TRBJ1-2 TRBV12-3/TRBV12-4 - 14 few TGTGCCAGCAGTTTAGCGCTTACGGCTTATGGCTACACCTTC CASSLALTAYGYTF
TRBJ1-5 TRBV25-1 TRBD1 15 few TGTGCCAGCACCCGGACAGGTTGGTGCAATCAGCCCCAGCATTTT CASTRTGWCNQPQHF
TRBJ2-7 TRBV2 - 14 - TGTGCCAGCAGACTGACAGTTTCTTCCTACGAGCAGTACTTC CASRLTVSSYEQYF
TRBJ2-3 TRBV4-3 TRBD2 16 - TGCGCCAGCAGCCAGGTACTAGCGCGATACACAGATACGCAGTATTTT CASSQVLARYTDTQYF
TRBJ2-5 TRBV3-1 - 11 many TGTGCCAGCAGCCAAGATTTAGGATCGTACTTC CASSQDLGSYF
TRBJ1-1 TRBV5-1 - 15 - TGCGCCAGCAGCTTAGGGCCGGAGGGTGGCACTGAAGCTTTCTTT CASSLGPEGGTEAFF
TRBJ1-2 TRBV9 TRBD1 16 many TGTGCCAGCAGCTCCAGCCCGGCCAGGGGGGACTATGGCTACACCTTC CASSSSPARGDYGYTF
TRBJ1-1 TRBV5-1 - 17 many TGCGCCAGCAGCTTGCGGACTTGGGACGGCGGGAACACTGAAGCTTTCTTT CASSLRTWDGGNTEAFF
TRBJ2-2 TRBV20-1 TRBD2 15 - TGCAGTGCTAGGGAGATAGCGGGAGGTACCGGGGAGCTGTTTTTT CSAREIAGGTGELFF
TRBJ2-5 TRBV7-7 TRBD1 14 many TGTGCCAGCAGCAGAGACAGGGCGCAAGAGACCCAGTACTTC CASSRDRAQETQYF
TRBJ1-1 TRBV5-1 - 15 many TGCGCCAGCAGCTTGGTCGGGGTCGGGAACACTGAAGCTTTCTTT CASSLVGVGNTEAFF
TRBJ2-1 TRBV20-1 TRBD1 16 few TGCAGTGCCCCCAGGACAGGGCTTGGGTCCTACAATGAGCAGTTCTTC CSAPRTGLGSYNEQFF
TRBJ1-2 TRBV5-1 TRBD1 14 many TGCGCCAGCTCCTGGGGCAGGGGGACGGATGGCTACACCTTC CASSWGRGTDGYTF
TRBJ2-1 TRBV14 TRBD2 15 many TGTGCCAGCAGCCAAGTGATTGCTAGCGGCCATGAGCAGTTCTTC CASSQVIASGHEQFF
TRBJ2-1 TRBV5-1 - 17 many TGCGCCAGCAGCTTGGTTCCTTTTCGGGGTTCCTACAATGAGCAGTTCTTC CASSLVPFRGSYNEQFF
TRBJ2-1 TRBV5-5 TRBD1 18 many TGTGCCAGCAGCCGAAAGGACAGGGGAGTTGGGGTGTACAATGAGCAGTTCTTC CASSRKDRGVGVYNEQFF
TRBJ1-1 TRBV27 TRBD1 18 - TGTGCCAGCAGTTACGACAGGGGGCCCGGCTTCGGGAACACTGAAGCTTTCTTT CASSYDRGPGFGNTEAFF
TRBJ2-1 TRBV2 TRBD2 18 many TGTGCCAGCAGTGACCTTTCACTAGCGGGGGGCTCCTACAATGAGCAGTTCTTC CASSDLSLAGGSYNEQFF
TRBJ1-3 TRBV4-3 TRBD1 15 few TGCGCCAGCAGCCATGGCAGGGGGGCTGGAAACACCATATATTTT CASSHGRGAGNTIYF
TRBJ1-6 TRBV3-1 - 14 many TGTGCCAGCAGCCTTCTGGCAGCGCATTCACCCCTCCACTTT CASSLLAAHSPLHF
TRBJ2-1 TRBV9 - 16 many TGTGCCAGCAGTGGCCTACGGGACACCTCCTACAATGAGCAGTTCTTC CASSGLRDTSYNEQFF
TRBJ1-6 TRBV20-1 TRBD1 18 - TGCAGTGCTAGAGATACAACCCCCTGGGACAGCCTTAATTCACCCCTCCACTTT CSARDTTPWDSLNSPLHF
TRBJ2-3 TRBV20-1 - 16 many TGCAGTGCTCACAGAGAACGGGACTCTCTCCCAGATACGCAGTATTTT CSAHRERDSLPDTQYF
TRBJ2-1 TRBV7-7 - 15 many TGTGCCAGCGCGAGGTCCTCGGGGTACTACAATGAGCAGTTCTTC CASARSSGYYNEQFF
TRBJ2-2 TRBV7-3 TRBD1 13 many TGTGCCAGCAGCCGTACAGGGGTCGGGGAGCTGTTTTTT CASSRTGVGELFF
TRBJ1-2 TRBV12-3/TRBV12-4 TRBD1 14 - TGTGCCAGCACCGACAGGGCGCTCTTGAGAGGCTACACCTTC CASTDRALLRGYTF
TRBJ2-7 TRBV4-3 TRBD1 16 many TGCGCCAGCAGCCAAGAGAAGGGACAGCGCTCCTACGAGCAGTACTTC CASSQEKGQRSYEQYF
TRBJ1-1 TRBV4-1 - 16 many TGCGCCAGCAGCCCAGAGGAGCGGACGGGGACCACTGAAGCTTTCTTT CASSPEERTGTTEAFF